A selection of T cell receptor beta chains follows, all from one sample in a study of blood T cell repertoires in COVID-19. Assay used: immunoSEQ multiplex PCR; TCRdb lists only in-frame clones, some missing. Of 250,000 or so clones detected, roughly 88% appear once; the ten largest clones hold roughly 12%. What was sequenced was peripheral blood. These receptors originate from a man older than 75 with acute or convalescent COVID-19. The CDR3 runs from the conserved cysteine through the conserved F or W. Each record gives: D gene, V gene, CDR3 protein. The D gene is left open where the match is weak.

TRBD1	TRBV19	CASSIRQGTYSNQPQHF
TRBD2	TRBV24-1	CATSDPGLAGGSHNEQFF
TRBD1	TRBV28	CASSLQGARAKLFF
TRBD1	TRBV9	CASSASRTGAALYTF
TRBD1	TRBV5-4	CASSFQQGALSEQYF
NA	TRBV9	CASSVSPQDTDTQYF
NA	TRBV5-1	CASSPGGALYGYTF
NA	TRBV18	CASSPKTANYGYTF
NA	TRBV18	CASSSWASQQSSGNTIYF
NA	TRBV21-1	CASSKRRVRNQPQHF
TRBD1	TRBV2	CASSGVDRADGYTF
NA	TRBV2	CASNTAGFVKDYGYTF
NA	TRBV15	CAVPMGGDSTNEKLFF
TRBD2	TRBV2	CASSSLTGLGGGTGELFF
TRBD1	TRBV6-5	CASTTGQGPFYGYTF
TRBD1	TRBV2	CASRVRAGGTSYNSPLHF
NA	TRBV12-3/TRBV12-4	CASSRSTSDEQFF
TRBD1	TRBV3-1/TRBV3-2	CASSQVNRGGYTF
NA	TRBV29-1	CSVVIGSTGNQPQHF
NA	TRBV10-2	CASTRGVDYGYTF
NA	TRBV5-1	CASSLGESGETQYF
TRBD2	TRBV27	CASSSPSGGDNEQFF
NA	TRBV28	CASSLEFRDKQYF
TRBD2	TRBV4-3	CASSQGLAGGPGTDTQYF
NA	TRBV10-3	CATWGGQGPNQPQHF
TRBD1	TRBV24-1	CATSDGGTGSLNTEAFF
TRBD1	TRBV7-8	CASSSIIAGGISSGNTIYF
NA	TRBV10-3	CAIEDTYGYTF
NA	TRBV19	CASTVLAGPLTFYGYTF
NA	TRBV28	CASSSPTWGVDEQFF
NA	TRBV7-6	CASSLKRNTEAFF
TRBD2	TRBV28	CASSLSLAGGQETQYF
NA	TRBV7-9	CASKRETEAFF
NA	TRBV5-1	CASSSAVQGEQYF
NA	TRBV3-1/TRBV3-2	CASSQTTSPSYNEQFF
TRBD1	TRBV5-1	CASRTGDNSPLHF